These T cell receptor beta chains were read from a single sample in a study of T cell changes during pregnancy in multiple sclerosis. Some clones are missing from TCRdb's copy, which holds only in-frame ones; the method was immunoSEQ multiplex PCR. In the table there are some 37,000 clones, about nine tenths of which are singletons. This sample comprised CD4+ T cells from peripheral blood mononuclear cells, obtained after pregnancy. The receptors shown here come from a female donor in good health, enrolled as a control in a pregnancy study. CDR3s include the opening cysteine and the closing phenylalanine or tryptophan.

v_gene	j_gene	len	CDR3aa
TRBV19	TRBJ2-1	15	CASSIASGSYNEQFF
TRBV2	TRBJ2-1	15	CASSEATGGSHEQFF
TRBV30	TRBJ1-1	12	CAWSRVNTEAFF
TRBV6-1	TRBJ2-3	15	CASSSGRASTDTQYF
TRBV28	TRBJ2-5	15	CASSLPLQGAETQYF
TRBV6-6	TRBJ1-4	15	CASSYWTGVNEKLFF
TRBV19	TRBJ2-3	16	CASSIDQGSSTDTQYF
TRBV5-1	TRBJ2-2	18	CASSWGRLERTNTGELFF
TRBV4-3	TRBJ2-4	17	CASSQEVGVLAKNIQYF
TRBV6-4	TRBJ1-1	15	CASSDGAERRTEAFF
TRBV7-2	TRBJ1-5	13	CASSPYSNQPQHF
TRBV11-2	TRBJ2-1	14	CASSLRGNNNEQFF
TRBV28	TRBJ2-7	14	CASSLPGVTYEQYF
TRBV7-9	TRBJ2-7	16	CASSLDGGTGRHEQYF
TRBV5-4	TRBJ2-5	18	CASSLRSERGGFQETQYF
TRBV9	TRBJ1-5	14	CASSGTGIYQPQHF
TRBV19	TRBJ2-7	15	CASSIGTPSSYEQYF
TRBV19	TRBJ1-4	17	CASSILNSPPGNEKLFF
TRBV5-6	TRBJ1-4	14	CASTFGGRDEKLFF
TRBV19	TRBJ1-5	17	CASSILPGQGSNQPQHF
TRBV4-2	TRBJ2-7	18	CASSQVLSLAGTSYEQYF
TRBV10-3	TRBJ2-2	16	CAISEVGHANTGELFF
TRBV5-1	TRBJ2-7	15	CASSRTSGQGYEQYF
TRBV2	TRBJ2-7	14	CASRMEGPLREQYF
TRBV6-5	TRBJ2-7	14	CASSYGRTETTVYF
TRBV29-1	TRBJ1-5	13	CSVEQGANQPQHF
TRBV7-8	TRBJ2-2	18	CASSQFSGTYANTGELFF
TRBV30	TRBJ2-2	13	CAWSLAHTGELFF
TRBV19	TRBJ1-2	16	CASSMEQVRLNYGYTF
TRBV10-3	TRBJ2-3	15	CAIRHSGANTDTQYF
TRBV30	TRBJ1-3	15	CAWHLLGGSGNTIYF
TRBV6-5	TRBJ1-2	13	CASREQGASGYTF